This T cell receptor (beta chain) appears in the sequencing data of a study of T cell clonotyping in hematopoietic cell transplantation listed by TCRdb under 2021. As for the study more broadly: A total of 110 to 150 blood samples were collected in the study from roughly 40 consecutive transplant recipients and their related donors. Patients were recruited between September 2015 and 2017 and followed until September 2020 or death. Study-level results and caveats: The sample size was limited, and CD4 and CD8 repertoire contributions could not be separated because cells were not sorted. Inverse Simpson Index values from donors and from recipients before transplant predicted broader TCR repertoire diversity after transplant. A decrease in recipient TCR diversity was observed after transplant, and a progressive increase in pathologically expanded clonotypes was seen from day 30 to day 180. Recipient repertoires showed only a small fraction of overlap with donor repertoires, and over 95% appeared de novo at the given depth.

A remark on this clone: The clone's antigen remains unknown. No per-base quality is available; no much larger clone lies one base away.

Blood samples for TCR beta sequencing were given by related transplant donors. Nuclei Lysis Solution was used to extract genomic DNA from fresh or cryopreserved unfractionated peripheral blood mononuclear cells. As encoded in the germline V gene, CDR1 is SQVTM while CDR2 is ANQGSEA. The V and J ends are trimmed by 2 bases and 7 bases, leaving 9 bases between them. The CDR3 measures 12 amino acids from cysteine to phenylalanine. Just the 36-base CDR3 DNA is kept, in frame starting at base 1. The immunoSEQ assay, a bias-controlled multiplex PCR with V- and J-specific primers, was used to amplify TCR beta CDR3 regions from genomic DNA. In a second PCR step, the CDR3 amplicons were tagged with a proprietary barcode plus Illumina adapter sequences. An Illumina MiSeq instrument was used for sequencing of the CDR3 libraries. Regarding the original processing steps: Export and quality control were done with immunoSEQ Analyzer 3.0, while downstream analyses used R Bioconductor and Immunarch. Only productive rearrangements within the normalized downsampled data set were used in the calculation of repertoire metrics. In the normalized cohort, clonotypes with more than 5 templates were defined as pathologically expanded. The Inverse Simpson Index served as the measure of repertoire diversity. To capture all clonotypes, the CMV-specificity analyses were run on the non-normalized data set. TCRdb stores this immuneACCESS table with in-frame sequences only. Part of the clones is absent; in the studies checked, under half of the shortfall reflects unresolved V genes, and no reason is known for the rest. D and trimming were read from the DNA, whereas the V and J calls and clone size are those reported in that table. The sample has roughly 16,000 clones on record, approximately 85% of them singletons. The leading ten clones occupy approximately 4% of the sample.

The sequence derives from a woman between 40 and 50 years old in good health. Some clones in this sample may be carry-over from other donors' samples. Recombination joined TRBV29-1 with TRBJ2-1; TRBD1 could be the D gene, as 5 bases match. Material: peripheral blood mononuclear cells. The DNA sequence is TGCAGCGTTGAACCGACAGCGAATGAGCAGTTCTTC. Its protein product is CSVEPTANEQFF.